Following are 28 T cell receptor beta chains from one sample sequenced in a study of cytomegalovirus exposure and HLA in healthy donors. Assay used: immunoSEQ multiplex PCR; TCRdb lists only in-frame clones, some missing. The sample has some 110,000 clones, less than 90% seen once; the top ten hold 4% to 5.5%. The sample comprised PBMCs. The receptors here all came from a man aged 18 to 35 in good health and CMV-seropositive.

The chain carries TRBV18 and TRBJ1-2; D might be TRBD1 (5 bases). V was shortened by 3 bases and J by 4 bases, with 12 bases between the two germline ends. CDR3 length: 14 residues. Germline V gene data show CDR1 as KGHSH and CDR2 as LQKENI. The DNA for the CDR3 is TGTGCCAGCTCACCCCGACAGACGATCTATGGCTACACCTTC. Translating gives CASSPRQTIYGYTF. The full variable domain, in which reference TRBV18 and TRBJ1-2 provide the parts outside the CDR3, is NAGVMQNPRHLVRRRGQEARLRCSPMKGHSHVYWYRQLPEEGLKFMVYLQKENIIDESGMPKERFSAEFPKEGPSILRIQQVVRGDSAAYFCASSPRQTIYGYTFGSGTRLTVV.

The chain is built from TRBV11-2 and TRBJ2-7; D call uncertain. Looked up from germline, CDR1 is SGHAT and CDR2 is FQNNGV. V shed 1 base and J shed 3 bases, with 10 bases lying between them. CDR3 length equals 14 residues. The CDR3 here is CASSLVGLSYEQYF. The CDR3, as DNA: TGTGCCAGCAGCTTAGTCGGTCTTAGCTACGAGCAGTACTTC.

The rearrangement uses TRBV5-6 and TRBJ1-2; D uncertain. CDR1 is SGHDT and CDR2 is YYEEEE in the germline V gene. The CDR3 length is 16 residues. V was trimmed by 4 bases and J by 0 bases, leaving 16 bases between them. The CDR3 reads CASSLRYVVPNYGYTF. In DNA form, the CDR3 reads TGTGCCAGCAGCCTCCGTTATGTAGTTCCTAACTATGGCTACACCTTC.

J is TRBJ2-2 and V is TRBV5-1, with 7 bases aligning to TRBD2. Trimming removed 0 bases from V and 0 bases from J; junction bases left unmatched: 2. The length of the CDR3 is 16 residues. Germline V gene data show CDR1 as SGHRS and CDR2 as YFSETQ. CDR3 bases: TGCGCCAGCAGCTTGGACGGGGGGACGAACACCGGGGAGCTGTTTTTT. Translation gives CASSLDGGTNTGELFF.

The chain has TRBV2 and TRBJ1-5; TRBD1 matches at 11 bases. The germline V gene has CDR1 SNHLY and CDR2 FYNNEI. The CDR3 contains 15 residues. V lost 6 bases to trimming and J lost 3 bases; unmatched junction nucleotides: 4. The CDR3 DNA reads TGTGCCAGCAGGGGGACAGGGGGACCCAATCAGCCCCAGCATTTT. It codes for CASRGTGGPNQPQHF.

This clone has only one observation. V and J are TRBV18 and TRBJ2-3; D might be TRBD2 (5 bases). CDR3 length equals 16 residues. Trimming removed 3 bases at V and 9 bases at J, with 22 bases between. Germline values: CDR1 KGHSH, CDR2 LQKENI. In nucleotides, the CDR3 is TGTGCCAGCTCACCTCCCGGTGTTCGGTCAACGGGGACGCAGTATTTT. Protein sequence: CASSPPGVRSTGTQYF. The whole variable domain, filled in from reference TRBV18 and TRBJ2-3, reads NAGVMQNPRHLVRRRGQEARLRCSPMKGHSHVYWYRQLPEEGLKFMVYLQKENIIDESGMPKERFSAEFPKEGPSILRIQQVVRGDSAAYFCASSPPGVRSTGTQYFGPGTRLTVL.

CDR3 in DNA: TGTGCCAGCAGCCTGAACGGGTTAATCTCTGGAAACACCATATATTTT. Protein sequence: CASSLNGLISGNTIYF. The rearrangement links TRBV5-6 to TRBJ1-3, with no clear D. V shed 4 bases and J shed 0 bases, with 14 bases lying between them. This CDR3 spans 16 amino acids. Germline loops: CDR1 SGHDT, CDR2 YYEEEE.

The chain recombines TRBV10-2 with TRBJ2-1, with TRBD2 matching over 7 bases. The V gene end was trimmed by 4 bases and the J gene end by 8 bases; junction bases not matched to a gene: 5. The CDR3 is 13 residues long. CDR1 WSHSY and CDR2 SAAADI come from the germline V gene. CDR3 loop: CASSGTRIDEQFF. The CDR3 DNA follows: TGCGCCAGCAGTGGGACTAGGATCGATGAGCAGTTCTTC.

The chain employs TRBV5-4 and TRBJ2-7; a weak D match, TRBD1 (5 bases). V was cut by 3 bases and J by 0 bases, with 7 bases left in between. The CDR3 runs 13 residues. Germline V gives CDR1 SGHNT, CDR2 YYREEE (reference sequence). The CDR3 protein is CASSSTDSYEQYF. The CDR3, as DNA: TGTGCCAGCAGCTCGACAGACTCCTACGAGCAGTACTTC.

The V call is TRBV10-3, the J call TRBJ1-2; tentative D call: TRBD1 (5 bases). In germline, CDR1 is ENHRY, CDR2 SYGVKD. The CDR3 covers 13 residues. V dropped 3 bases and J dropped 14 bases, with 19 bases sitting between them. The CDR3 DNA is TGTGCCATCAGTGATGAGGCCCCTCTTACAGGAACCTTC. This gives the protein CAISDEAPLTGTF.

The CDR3 DNA reads as TGCAGCGTTGCCCGAGACAGGGCTGAAGCTTTCTTT. The encoded protein is CSVARDRAEAFF. The chain is built from TRBV29-1 and TRBJ1-1; the match to TRBD1 covers 7 bases. The CDR3 extends over 12 amino acids. Germline CDR1 and CDR2: SQVTM and ANQGSEA. The trim removed 4 bases at V and 6 bases at J, leaving 5 bases unmatched.

The V gene is TRBV7-9, the J gene TRBJ2-7; TRBD1 matches 11 bases. Trimming at V came to 4 bases and at J to 5 bases, leaving 7 bases not matched to a gene. Germline lookup yields CDR1 SEHNR and CDR2 FQNEAQ (reference sequence). CDR3 length: 15 residues. CDR3 bases: TGTGCCAGCAGCTACACCGGGACAGGGGGGGACGAGCAGTACTTC. Amino acid sequence: CASSYTGTGGDEQYF. Supplemented by reference TRBV7-9 and TRBJ2-7, the full variable domain reads DTGVSQNPRHKITKRGQNVTFRCDPISEHNRLYWYRQTLGQGPEFLTYFQNEAQLEKSRLLSDRFSAERPKGSFSTLEIQRTEQGDSAMYLCASSYTGTGGDEQYFGPGTRLTVT.

This chain connects TRBV7-8 to TRBJ2-7; D gene uncertain. Looked up from germline, CDR1 is SGHVS and CDR2 is FQNEAQ. Trimming removed 5 bases from V and 3 bases from J, with 11 bases in between. The CDR3 runs 13 residues. Here the CDR3 reads CASSPTRIYEQYF. Here the CDR3 DNA reads TGTGCCAGCAGCCCTACGAGAATCTACGAGCAGTACTTC.

The gene calls are TRBV6-1 and TRBJ1-3; TRBD1 might be the D (5 bases). The CDR3 contains 14 residues. Germline CDR1 reads MNHNS; CDR2 reads SASEGT. Trimming stripped 0 bases from V and 2 bases from J, with 5 bases between. CDR3: CASSEAGAGNTIYF. CDR3 nucleotides: TGTGCCAGCAGTGAAGCAGGGGCTGGAAACACCATATATTTT.

The V call is TRBV2, the J call TRBJ1-5; D not certain. From germline, CDR1 is SNHLY and CDR2 FYNNEI. The ends were cut back, 3 bases at V and 0 bases at J, with 9 bases in the middle. The CDR3 is 15 amino acids. The CDR3 sequence: CASSDSLNSNQPQHF. CDR3 in DNA: TGTGCCAGCAGTGACTCCCTTAATAGCAATCAGCCCCAGCATTTT.

V usage is TRBV7-2 and J usage is TRBJ2-3; 7 nucleotides agree with TRBD1. Trimming took 4 bases from V and 2 from J; bases not matched to a gene: 3. CDR1 and CDR2 from the germline V gene are SGHTA and FQGNSA. This CDR3 region has 14 residues. CDR3 sequence reads: CASSWDRTTDTQYF. In DNA form, the CDR3 reads TGTGCCAGCAGCTGGGACAGAACCACAGATACGCAGTATTTT.

The chain uses TRBV27 and TRBJ2-7; D remains ambiguous. CDR3 size: 15 residues. The V end lost 0 bases, the J end lost 3 bases, and 12 bases lay between the germline ends. Germline loops: CDR1 MNHEY, CDR2 SMNVEV (reference sequence). CDR3 sequence reads: CASSLSGSLIYEQYF. The CDR3 DNA reads TGTGCCAGCAGTTTATCGGGCAGCTTGATCTACGAGCAGTACTTC.

The chain uses TRBV5-8 and TRBJ2-7; D is possibly TRBD2 (6 bases). The V gene's germline CDR1 is SGHTS and CDR2 YDEGEE. Trimming removed 1 base from V and 2 bases from J, with 13 bases in between. The length of the CDR3 is 15 residues. The CDR3 DNA sequence: TGTGCCAGCAGCTTGCGCGGGACTCTGGCCTACGAGCAGTACTTC. Amino acids: CASSLRGTLAYEQYF.

V is TRBV25-1 and J is TRBJ2-7, with D maybe TRBD1 (6 bases). This CDR3 region has 12 residues. With 6 bases removed from V and 5 bases from J, the gap between germline ends came to 11 bases. In germline, CDR1 is MGHDK, CDR2 SYGVNS. The CDR3 sequence is CASRLGQNEQYF. CDR3 coding DNA: TGTGCCAGCAGATTGGGACAAAACGAGCAGTACTTC.

The J gene is TRBJ1-4, the V gene TRBV2; TRBD1 might be the D (5 bases). V lost 1 base to trimming and J lost 6 bases, with 12 bases between them. This CDR3 spans 15 amino acids. Germline CDR1 reads SNHLY; CDR2 reads FYNNEI. As DNA, the CDR3 is TGTGCCAGCAGTGAAGGAGACAGATCCGATGAAAAACTGTTTTTT. It is translated as CASSEGDRSDEKLFF.

The J gene is TRBJ2-1, the V gene TRBV19, with 9 positions matching TRBD2. This CDR3 contains 15 residues. Germline trimming cut 1 base from V and 5 bases from J; bases unmatched to any gene: 3. Germline V gene data show CDR1 as LNHDA and CDR2 as SQIVND (reference sequence). CDR3 in amino acids: CASSIVLAGNNEQFF. In DNA, the CDR3 is TGTGCCAGTAGTATAGTTCTAGCGGGAAACAATGAGCAGTTCTTC.

This clone came up a few times. The chain joins TRBV18 to TRBJ2-7; D not certain. V was pared by 3 bases and J by 4 bases, with 10 bases between. The CDR3 runs to 13 residues. Germline V gene lookup returns CDR1 KGHSH and CDR2 LQKENI. The CDR3 DNA follows: TGTGCCAGCTCACCCCAAGAGGAATACGAGCAGTACTTC. Amino acids: CASSPQEEYEQYF.

This clone has only one observation. The rearrangement links TRBV7-9 to TRBJ2-1, with 12 positions matching TRBD1. The CDR3 length is 16 residues. Germline lookup yields CDR1 SEHNR and CDR2 FQNEAQ (reference sequence). The trim removed 11 bases at V and 4 bases at J, leaving 12 bases unmatched. This CDR3 reads CASAPGTGGSYNEQFF. CDR3 nucleotide sequence: TGTGCCTCCGCGCCCGGGACAGGGGGCTCTTACAATGAGCAGTTCTTC.

J is TRBJ1-1 and V is TRBV19; D remains unclear. Germline V CDR1 and CDR2: LNHDA, SQIVND (reference sequence). The germline V and J ends were trimmed by 3 bases and 7 bases, with 9 bases remaining between them. This CDR3 is 12 amino acids long. CDR3 nucleotides: TGTGCCAGTAGTATGAGGGCGAGTGAAGCTTTCTTT. The encoded protein is CASSMRASEAFF.

This clone was counted a single time. V is TRBV4-1 and J is TRBJ2-7, with D possibly TRBD1 on 5 matching bases. The CDR3 length is 14 residues. In germline, CDR1 is MGHRA, CDR2 YSYEKL. Trimming left V 2 bases short and J 7 bases short, with 15 bases between. The CDR3 sequence: CASSQQPPGAEQYF. In DNA, the CDR3 is TGCGCCAGCAGCCAACAACCACCTGGGGCTGAGCAGTACTTC.

This clone showed up just once. The chain links TRBV4-2 to TRBJ2-7, with D tentatively TRBD2 (5 bases). V lost 8 bases and J lost 5, with 19 bases in between. The CDR3 consists of 14 residues. Germline V gene lookup returns CDR1 LGHNA and CDR2 YNFKEQ. The CDR3 loop is CASGLLGTEDEQYF. CDR3 coding DNA: TGTGCCAGCGGACTCTTAGGAACGGAGGACGAGCAGTACTTC.

The gene calls are TRBV11-2 and TRBJ1-1; D may be TRBD1 (5 bases). Trimming took off 1 base at V and 9 bases at J, with 12 bases between the two ends. Germline CDR1 SGHAT, CDR2 FQNNGV. The CDR3 is 13 amino acids. The CDR3 bases are TGTGCCAGCAGCTTAGTGGGCCAGGGTAAAGCTTTCTTT. Residues: CASSLVGQGKAFF.

The chain carries TRBV6-5 and TRBJ2-7; 10 bases agree with TRBD1. The CDR3 loop spans 15 amino acids. V shed 8 bases, J shed 2 bases, and the junction held 9 bases outside the gene matches. Germline CDR1 and CDR2: MNHEY and SVGAGI. CDR3 sequence reads: CASYTTGTGAYEQYF. CDR3 in DNA: TGTGCCAGCTATACTACCGGGACAGGGGCCTACGAGCAGTACTTC.